This T cell receptor beta chain was found in a study of blood T cell repertoires in COVID-19 (dated by TCRdb to the early 2020s). Regarding the complete study: The collaborator samples originated in the United States, Italy and Spain and spanned the acute and convalescent phases of COVID-19. The samples were drawn from the first 160 participants of the ongoing ImmuneRACE study and from 950 to 1,500 subjects provided by 6 global collaborators. The prospective study material was composed of cDNA or gDNA derived from T cells, B-cell-depleted T cells, or PBMCs. The dataset comprised deeply sampled blood TCRbeta repertoires from subjects exposed to, actively infected with, or recovered from COVID-19. The repertoires were made available in a free public database intended to serve as a resource for research on the immune response to SARS-CoV-2. Where available, HLA class I and class II types were taken from metadata supplied by the sample provider and were not determined by assay-based typing. A de-identified subject ID, COVID-19 status, age in years and sex were almost always included in the sample metadata.

Participants in the prospective study were aged about 18 to 95 years, lived in under 30 United States geographic areas, and enrolled through a virtual design. To assign participants to cohorts, the prospective study relied on clinical history that participants themselves reported in a screening survey and a study questionnaire. Recovered participants in ImmuneRACE Cohort 3 were defined as having two consecutive negative NP/OP PCR tests, clearance from a healthcare professional, or resolution of symptoms. In the prospective study, whole blood, serum and a nasopharyngeal or oropharyngeal swab were collected from each participant by mobile phlebotomists. Prospective study participants could optionally give additional blood draws and questionnaires over a roughly 2-month period. Blood samples from the prospective study were shipped frozen or at room temperature prior to DNA extraction. For this clone: Its specific antigen is unknown. Per-base quality was not reported, and no clone a single base away is much larger than it.

The immunoSEQ Assay, a bias-controlled multiplex PCR, was used to amplify TCRbeta CDR3 regions from genomic DNA. On the study's bioinformatics: The number of nucleated cells in each sample was estimated by amplification of reference gene primers within the assay. Sequence reads were collapsed and filtered to measure the absolute abundance of every unique TCRbeta CDR3 rearrangement. For each sample, productive Simpson clonality was calculated as the square root of Simpson's diversity index over productive rearrangements. The clones in this table, taken by TCRdb from immuneACCESS, are in-frame only. Not every clone is retained; where verified, under half of the shortfall comes from an unresolved V gene, and the cause of the rest is unknown. That table is the source of V, J and clone size, and D and trimming were worked out from the DNA. Here the sample has over 150,000 clones; about 86% occur a single time. About 7.7% of the sample lies in the top ten.

The paper's findings and limits, for the study overall: How much clinical and demographic metadata was included differed by source and by participant, and the metadata was provided uncurated.

The receptor was derived from a middle-aged man who had recovered from COVID-19. The specimen sequenced was PBMCs or T cells enriched from blood (not recorded which).

CDR3 reads: CASSLASGGQETQYF. DNA sequence: TGTGCCAGCAGCTTGGCTAGCGGGGGGCAAGAGACCCAGTACTTC. The chain uses TRBV5-4 and TRBJ2-5; the junction holds 11 bases that match TRBD2. According to the germline V gene (reference sequence), CDR1 reads SGHNT and CDR2 reads YYREEE. The cysteine opens and the phenylalanine closes a CDR3 of 15 amino acids. Of the read, only the CDR3 DNA is kept; its 45 bases are in frame from base 1. From V the trimming removes 0 bases and from J it removes 2 bases, while the gene matches leave 0 bases of the junction unaccounted for.